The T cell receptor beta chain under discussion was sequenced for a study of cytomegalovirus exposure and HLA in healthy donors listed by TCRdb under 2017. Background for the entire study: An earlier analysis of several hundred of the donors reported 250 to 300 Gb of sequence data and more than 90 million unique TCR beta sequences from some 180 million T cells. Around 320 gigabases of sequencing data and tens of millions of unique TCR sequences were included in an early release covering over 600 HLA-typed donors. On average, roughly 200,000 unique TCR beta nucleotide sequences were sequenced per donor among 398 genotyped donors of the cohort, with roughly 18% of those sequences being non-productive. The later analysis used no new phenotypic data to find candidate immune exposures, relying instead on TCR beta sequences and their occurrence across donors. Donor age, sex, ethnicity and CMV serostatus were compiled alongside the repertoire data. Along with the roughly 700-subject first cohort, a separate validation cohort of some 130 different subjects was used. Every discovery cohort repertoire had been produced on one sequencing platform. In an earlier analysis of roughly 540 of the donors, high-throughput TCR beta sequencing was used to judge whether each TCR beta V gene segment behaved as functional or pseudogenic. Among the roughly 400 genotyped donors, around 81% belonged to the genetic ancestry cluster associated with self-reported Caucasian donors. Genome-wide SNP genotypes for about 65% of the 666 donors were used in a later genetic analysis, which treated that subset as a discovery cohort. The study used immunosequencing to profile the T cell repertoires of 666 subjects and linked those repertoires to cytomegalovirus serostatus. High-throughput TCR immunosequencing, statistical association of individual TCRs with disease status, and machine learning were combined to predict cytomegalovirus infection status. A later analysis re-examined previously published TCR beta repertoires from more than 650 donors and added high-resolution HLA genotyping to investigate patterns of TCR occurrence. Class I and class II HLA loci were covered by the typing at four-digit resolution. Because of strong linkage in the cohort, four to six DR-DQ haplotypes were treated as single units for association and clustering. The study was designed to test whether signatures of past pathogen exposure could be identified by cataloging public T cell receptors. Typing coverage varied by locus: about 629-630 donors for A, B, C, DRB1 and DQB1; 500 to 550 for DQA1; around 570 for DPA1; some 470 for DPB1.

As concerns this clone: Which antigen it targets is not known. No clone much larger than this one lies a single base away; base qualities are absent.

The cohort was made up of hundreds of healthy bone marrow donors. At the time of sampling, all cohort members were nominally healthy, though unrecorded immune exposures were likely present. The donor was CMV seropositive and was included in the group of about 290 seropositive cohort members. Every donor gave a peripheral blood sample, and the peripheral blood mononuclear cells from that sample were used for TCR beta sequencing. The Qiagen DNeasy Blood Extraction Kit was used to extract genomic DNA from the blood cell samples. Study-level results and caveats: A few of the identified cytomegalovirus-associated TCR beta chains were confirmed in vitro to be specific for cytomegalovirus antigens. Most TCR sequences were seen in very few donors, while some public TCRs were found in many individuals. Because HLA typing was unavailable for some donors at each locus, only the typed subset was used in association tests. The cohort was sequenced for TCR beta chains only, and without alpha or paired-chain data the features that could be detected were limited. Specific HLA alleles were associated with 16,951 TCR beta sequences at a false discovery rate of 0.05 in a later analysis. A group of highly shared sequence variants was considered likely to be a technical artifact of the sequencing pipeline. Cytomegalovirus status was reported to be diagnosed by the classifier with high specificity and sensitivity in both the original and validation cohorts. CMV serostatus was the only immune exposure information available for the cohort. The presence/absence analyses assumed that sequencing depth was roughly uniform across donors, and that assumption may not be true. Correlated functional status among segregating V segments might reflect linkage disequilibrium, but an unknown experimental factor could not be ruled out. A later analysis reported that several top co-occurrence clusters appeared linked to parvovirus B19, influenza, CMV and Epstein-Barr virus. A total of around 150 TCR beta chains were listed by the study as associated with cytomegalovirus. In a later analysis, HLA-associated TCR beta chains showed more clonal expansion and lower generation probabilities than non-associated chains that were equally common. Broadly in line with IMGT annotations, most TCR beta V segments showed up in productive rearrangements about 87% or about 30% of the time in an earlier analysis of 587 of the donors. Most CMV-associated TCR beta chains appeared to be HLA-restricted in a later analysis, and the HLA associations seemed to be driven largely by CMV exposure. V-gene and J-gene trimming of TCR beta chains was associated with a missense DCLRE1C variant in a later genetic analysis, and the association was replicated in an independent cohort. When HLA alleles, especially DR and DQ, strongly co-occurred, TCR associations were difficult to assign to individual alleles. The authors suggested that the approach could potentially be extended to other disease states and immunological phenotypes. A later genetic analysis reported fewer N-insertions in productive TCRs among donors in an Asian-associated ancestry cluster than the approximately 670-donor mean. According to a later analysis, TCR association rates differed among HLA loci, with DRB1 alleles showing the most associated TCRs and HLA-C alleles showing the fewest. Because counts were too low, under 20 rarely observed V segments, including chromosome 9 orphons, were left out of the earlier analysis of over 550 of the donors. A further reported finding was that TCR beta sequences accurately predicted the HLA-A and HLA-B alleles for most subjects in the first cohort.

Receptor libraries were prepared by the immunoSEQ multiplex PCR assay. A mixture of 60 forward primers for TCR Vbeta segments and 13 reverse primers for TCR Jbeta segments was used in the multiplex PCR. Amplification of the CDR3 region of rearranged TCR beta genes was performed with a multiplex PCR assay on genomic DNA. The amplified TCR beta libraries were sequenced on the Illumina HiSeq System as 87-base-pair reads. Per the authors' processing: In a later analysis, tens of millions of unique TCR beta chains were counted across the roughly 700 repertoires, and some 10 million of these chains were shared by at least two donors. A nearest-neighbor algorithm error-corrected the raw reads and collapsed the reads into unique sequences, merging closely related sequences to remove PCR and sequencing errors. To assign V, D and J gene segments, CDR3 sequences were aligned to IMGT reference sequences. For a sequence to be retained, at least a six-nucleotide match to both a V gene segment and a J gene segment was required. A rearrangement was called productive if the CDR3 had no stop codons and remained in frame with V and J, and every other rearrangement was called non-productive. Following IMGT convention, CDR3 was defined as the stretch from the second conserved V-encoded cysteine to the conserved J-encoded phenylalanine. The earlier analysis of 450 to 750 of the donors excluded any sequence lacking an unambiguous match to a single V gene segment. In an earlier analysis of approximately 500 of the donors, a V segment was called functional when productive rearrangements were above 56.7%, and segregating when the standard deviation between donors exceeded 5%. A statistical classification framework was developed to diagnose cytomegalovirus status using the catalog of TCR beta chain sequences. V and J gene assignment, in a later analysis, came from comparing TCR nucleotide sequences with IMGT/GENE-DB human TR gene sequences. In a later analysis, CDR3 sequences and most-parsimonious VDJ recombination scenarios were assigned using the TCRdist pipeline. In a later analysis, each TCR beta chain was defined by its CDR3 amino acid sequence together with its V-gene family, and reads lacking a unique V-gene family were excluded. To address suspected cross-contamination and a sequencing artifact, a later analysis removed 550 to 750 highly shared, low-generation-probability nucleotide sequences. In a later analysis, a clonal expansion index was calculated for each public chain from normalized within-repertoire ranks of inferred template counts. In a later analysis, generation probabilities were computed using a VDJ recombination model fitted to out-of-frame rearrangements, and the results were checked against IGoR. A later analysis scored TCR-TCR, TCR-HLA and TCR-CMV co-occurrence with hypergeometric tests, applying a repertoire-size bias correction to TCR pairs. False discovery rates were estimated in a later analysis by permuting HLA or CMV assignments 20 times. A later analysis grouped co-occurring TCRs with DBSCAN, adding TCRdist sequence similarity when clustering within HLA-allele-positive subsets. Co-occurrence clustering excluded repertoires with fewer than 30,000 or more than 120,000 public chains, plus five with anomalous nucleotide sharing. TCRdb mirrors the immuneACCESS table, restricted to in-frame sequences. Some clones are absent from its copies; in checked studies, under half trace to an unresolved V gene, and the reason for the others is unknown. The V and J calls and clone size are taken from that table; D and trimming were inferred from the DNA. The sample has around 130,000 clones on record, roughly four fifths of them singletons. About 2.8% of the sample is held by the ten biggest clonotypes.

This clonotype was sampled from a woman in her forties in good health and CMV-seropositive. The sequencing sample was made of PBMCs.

The CDR3 loop reads CATSGARDSSYEQYF. The DNA is as follows: TGTGCCACCAGCGGAGCCCGGGACAGCTCCTACGAGCAGTACTTC. The V and J genes are TRBV15 and TRBJ2-7, with 7 junctional bases fitting TRBD1. The germline V gene (reference sequence) specifies LNHNV as CDR1 and YYDKDF as CDR2. The junction shows trimming of 5 bases on V and 0 bases on J, and the gene matches do not reach 7 bases of it. From the cysteine up to the phenylalanine, the CDR3 has a length of 15 residues. CDR3 DNA is the only sequence kept; it has 45 bases, read in frame from the first base.